This TCR beta chain was profiled in a study of cytomegalovirus exposure and HLA in healthy donors. PCR involved 60 Vbeta and 13 Jbeta primers. Assay used: immunoSEQ multiplex PCR; TCRdb lists only in-frame clones, some missing. The sample carries approximately 30,000 clones, 40% to 50% recorded once. This CDR3 is built from 16 residues. Germline V lookup: CDR1 SNHLY, CDR2 FYNNEI. V lost 3 bases, J lost 6 bases, and 20 bases lay in between. This clone was observed a few times. The chain is built from TRBV2 and TRBJ1-2; D gene unclear. Sequencing was performed on PBMCs. This TCR was sampled from a woman aged 45-65 years in good health and CMV-seronegative. CDR3 loop: CASSESQLEGADGYTF. In DNA, the CDR3 is TGTGCCAGCAGTGAGAGTCAGTTGGAGGGAGCGGATGGCTACACCTTC.